These 25 T cell receptor beta chains were all obtained from the same sample, sequenced in a study of T cell responses to AZD1222 COVID-19 vaccine (dated by TCRdb to the early 2020s). Receptors were amplified or captured by the immunoSEQ multiplex PCR assay. TCRdb obtained this table from immuneACCESS and retained in-frame rearrangements with V and J assigned. These tables miss some clones; where compared with another copy, unresolved V genes account for less than half of the shortfall, and the remainder is unexplained. Within this sample are around 140,000 clones, with roughly 90% of them counted one time only. Under 3.5% of the sample is held by the ten biggest clonotypes. The time point label, read with the paper, signifies: baseline before first vaccination. Sequences were derived from peripheral blood, sampled on day 0 of AZD1222 vaccination. The receptors come from an adult in good health.

This clone came up a few times. The chain uses TRBV14 and TRBJ1-6; D not certain. The CDR3 extends over 13 amino acids. The ends were cut back, 1 base at V and 9 bases at J, with 7 bases in the middle. The germline V gene encodes CDR1 SGHDN and CDR2 FVKESK. The DNA for the CDR3 is TGTGCCAGCAGCCAAGGCTTAGGTTCACCCCTCCACTTT. Encoded protein: CASSQGLGSPLHF.

The V gene is TRBV7-9, the J gene TRBJ1-1; D is undetermined. The V end was cut by 5 bases, the J end by 4 bases, with 20 bases between. The CDR3 extends over 16 amino acids. Germline CDR1 is SEHNR and CDR2 is FQNEAQ (reference sequence). CDR3: CASSRGETEGGTEAFF. The CDR3 DNA reads TGTGCCAGCAGCCGTGGGGAGACGGAGGGAGGCACTGAAGCTTTCTTT.

This rearrangement joins TRBV9 to TRBJ2-1, with 8 bases fitting TRBD1. The ends lost 4 bases at V and 5 bases at J; junction bases unmatched: 11. CDR3 length equals 16 residues. Germline V gene data show CDR1 as SGDLS and CDR2 as YYNGEE. The DNA for the CDR3 is TGTGCCAGCAGCACCCTACAGGGGGTGTCTGACAATGAGCAGTTCTTC. It encodes CASSTLQGVSDNEQFF.

The V gene is TRBV27, the J gene TRBJ1-2; 9 positions match TRBD1. This CDR3 comprises 17 residues. Per germline, CDR1 MNHEY and CDR2 SMNVEV (reference sequence). The trim removed 4 bases at V and 4 bases at J, leaving 13 bases unmatched. The CDR3 here is CASSSKQGALFFYGYTF. In nucleotides, the CDR3 is TGTGCCAGCAGTTCCAAACAGGGGGCTCTTTTTTTCTATGGCTACACCTTC.

The V and J genes are TRBV10-1 and TRBJ2-7, with 9 nucleotides matching TRBD1. The length of the CDR3 is 19 residues. Germline CDR1 reads WNHNN; CDR2 reads SYGVQD (reference sequence). V was clipped by 0 bases and J by 0 bases; unmatched bases: 12. CDR3 region: CASSESPPRQGVSSYEQYF. The CDR3 nucleotides are TGCGCCAGCAGTGAGTCCCCACCCCGACAGGGGGTCAGCTCCTACGAGCAGTACTTC.

This clone was detected a few times. The rearrangement uses TRBV4-2 and TRBJ2-7, with a tentative D call TRBD2 (6 bases). This CDR3 is 14 amino acids long. V was clipped by 5 bases and J by 5 bases, with 16 bases between them. CDR1 is LGHNA, CDR2 YNFKEQ, per germline. CDR3 DNA sequence: TGTGCCAGCAGCTCCTTGGGGGAGCGGGACGAGCAGTACTTC. Translated: CASSSLGERDEQYF.

The V and J genes are TRBV9 and TRBJ1-2; TRBD1 agrees at 11 bases. The germline V gene encodes CDR1 SGDLS and CDR2 YYNGEE. J was trimmed by 4 bases and V by 5 bases; bases with no gene match: 7. CDR3 size: 15 residues. The CDR3 loop reads CASSSDGTGGYGYTF. CDR3 nucleotides: TGTGCCAGCAGTTCGGACGGGACAGGGGGCTATGGCTACACCTTC.

The V call is TRBV4-2, the J call TRBJ2-2, with TRBD1 identical over 11 bases. Trimming removed 4 bases from V and 6 bases from J; junction bases left unmatched: 4. CDR1 is LGHNA, CDR2 YNFKEQ, per germline. CDR3 size: 15 residues. CDR3 in amino acids: CASSPGQGDAGELFF. DNA of the CDR3: TGTGCCAGCAGCCCGGGACAGGGGGACGCCGGGGAGCTGTTTTTT.

Details on this clone: One end of the junction is discordant with germline, which a read error may explain. This rearrangement joins TRBV18 to TRBJ1-3, with 10 bases lining up with TRBD1. CDR1 is KGHSH, CDR2 LQKENI, per germline. The CDR3 sequence is 11 residues long. The CDR3 sequence: CASSRTGTGAF. In DNA, the CDR3 is TGTGCCAGCTCACGAACCGGGACAGGGGCTTTT.

The chain has TRBV11-3 and TRBJ1-1; D perhaps matches TRBD1 (6 bases). The V end lost 3 bases, the J end lost 4 bases, and 9 bases lay between the germline ends. From germline, CDR1 is SGHNT and CDR2 YENEEA. CDR3 length: 13 residues. Here the CDR3 reads CASSFRGGTEAFF. The CDR3 coding sequence is TGTGCCAGCAGCTTCAGGGGTGGCACTGAAGCTTTCTTT.

This clone was counted between two and nine times. The J gene is TRBJ2-7, the V gene TRBV7-8; 8 nucleotides agree with TRBD2. The CDR3 length is 17 residues. The junction had 12 bases not matched to a gene; V was cut back by 5 bases and J by 0 bases. CDR1 and CDR2 from the germline V gene are SGHVS and FQNEAQ. DNA of the CDR3: TGTGCCAGCAGCCTAGGGACGGGGGGGCCGAGCTCCTACGAGCAGTACTTC. Translation gives CASSLGTGGPSSYEQYF.

The chain links TRBV3-1 (or the pseudogene TRBV3-2) to TRBJ2-1; D is unresolved. Germline V CDR1 and CDR2: LGHDT, YNNKEL (reference sequence). The CDR3 covers 15 residues. With 1 base removed from V and 6 bases from J, the gap between germline ends came to 13 bases. CDR3 sequence reads: CASSQGLAVRNEQFF. The CDR3 nucleotides read TGTGCCAGCAGCCAAGGGTTGGCCGTCCGCAATGAGCAGTTCTTC.

The chain uses TRBV13 and TRBJ2-3, with TRBD1 matching 7 bases. Trimming at V came to 2 bases and at J to 0 bases, leaving 11 bases not matched to a gene. Germline V gene lookup returns CDR1 PRHDT and CDR2 FYEKMQ (reference sequence). The CDR3 length is 18 residues. CDR3 DNA sequence: TGTGCCAGCAGCTTACACCTCCGGACAGGTACTAGCACAGATACGCAGTATTTT. Protein sequence: CASSLHLRTGTSTDTQYF.

The V gene is TRBV7-8, the J gene TRBJ1-1, with D unresolved. The CDR3 length is 15 residues. V lost 2 bases and J 0 bases, leaving 10 bases between the germline ends. Looked up from germline, CDR1 is SGHVS and CDR2 is FQNEAQ. The CDR3 sequence: CASSLSGQVNTEAFF. In DNA form, the CDR3 reads TGTGCCAGCAGCTTAAGTGGGCAAGTGAACACTGAAGCTTTCTTT. Drawing the rest from reference TRBV7-8 and TRBJ1-1, the complete variable domain is GAGVSQSPRYKVAKRGQDVALRCDPISGHVSLFWYQQALGQGPEFLTYFQNEAQLDKSGLPSDRFFAERPEGSVSTLKIQRTQQEDSAVYLCASSLSGQVNTEAFFGQGTRLTVV.

The gene calls are TRBV5-6 and TRBJ1-1; D is unclear. The CDR3 is 14 amino acids. V lost 2 bases and J 11 bases, leaving 19 bases between the germline ends. Germline V gene data show CDR1 as SGHDT and CDR2 as YYEEEE. The chain's CDR3 is CASSLLPAGRKAFF. Here the CDR3 DNA reads TGTGCCAGCAGCTTACTTCCAGCGGGGAGGAAGGCTTTCTTT.

V and J are TRBV4-1 and TRBJ1-6; no clear D. Germline assignment: CDR1 MGHRA and CDR2 YSYEKL. CDR3 size: 14 residues. V was shortened by 1 base and J by 0 bases, with 1 base between the two germline ends. CDR3 amino acids: CASSQGSYNSPLHF. Written as DNA, the CDR3 is TGCGCCAGCAGCCAAGGCTCCTATAATTCACCCCTCCACTTT.

The chain has TRBV29-1 and TRBJ1-3, with D unresolved. The CDR3 has 16 amino acids. Trimming shortened V by 1 base and J by 0 bases, and 13 bases separated the two germline ends. The V gene's germline CDR1 is SQVTM and CDR2 ANQGSEA. In nucleotides, the CDR3 is TGCAGCGTTGAAGCACGGACCGGGTACTCTGGAAACACCATATATTTT. The encoded protein is CSVEARTGYSGNTIYF.

The chain joins TRBV7-2 to TRBJ1-4; the D is unclear. The V and J ends lost 5 bases and 7 bases respectively, with 14 bases between them. The CDR3 is made up of 14 amino acids. Germline V gene data show CDR1 as SGHTA and CDR2 as FQGNSA. In nucleotides, the CDR3 is TGTGCCAGCAGCCCACGGACGTGGGGTGAAAAACTGTTTTTT. Protein sequence: CASSPRTWGEKLFF.

The V and J genes are TRBV6-5 and TRBJ1-4; D unclear. The germline V and J ends were trimmed by 7 bases and 10 bases, with 16 bases remaining between them. Germline loops: CDR1 MNHEY, CDR2 SVGAGI. CDR3 size: 13 residues. CDR3 in DNA: TGTGCCAGCACTCCCAGAGGGTTGGGAAAACTGTTTTTT. Encoded protein: CASTPRGLGKLFF.

The chain joins TRBV5-5 to TRBJ2-7; 9 bases align to TRBD2. This CDR3 comprises 15 residues. The ends lost 6 bases at V and 2 bases at J; junction bases unmatched: 9. The germline V gene encodes CDR1 SGHKS and CDR2 YYEKEE (reference sequence). The CDR3 protein is CASTGGPSGTYEQYF. In DNA, the CDR3 is TGTGCCAGCACCGGGGGCCCTAGCGGGACCTACGAGCAGTACTTC.

The gene calls are TRBV19 and TRBJ1-3, with D perhaps matching TRBD1 (6 bases). The germline CDR1 and CDR2 sequences are LNHDA and SQIVND (reference sequence). The CDR3 runs 15 residues. Trimming shortened V by 6 bases and J by 4 bases, and 16 bases separated the two germline ends. CDR3 sequence (DNA): TGTGCCAGTAGCCTCCTACAGGGACTCGGAAACACCATATATTTT. Translation gives CASSLLQGLGNTIYF.

This clone was counted only a few times. This chain links TRBV28 with TRBJ1-3; D not certain. CDR3 length: 20 amino acids. The germline V gene encodes CDR1 MDHEN and CDR2 SYDVKM. The V gene lost 6 bases and the J gene lost 6 bases, with 33 bases spanning the gap. CDR3 DNA: TGTGCCAGCAGAGCTTTATATTTTAGGACTCAAGTAAGCATCAAAAACACCATATATTTT. Its translation is CASRALYFRTQVSIKNTIYF. Variable domain in full (rest from reference TRBV28 and TRBJ1-3): DVKVTQSSRYLVKRTGEKVFLECVQDMDHENMFWYRQDPGLGLRLIYFSYDVKMKEKGDIPEGYSVSREKKERFSLILESASTNQTSMYLCASRALYFRTQVSIKNTIYFGEGSWLTVV.

This clone appeared once. The CDR3 DNA reads TGTGCCAGCAACACGGACAGGGGTCAAGAGACCCAGTACTTC. Its translation is CASNTDRGQETQYF. V gene TRBV6-5 combines with J gene TRBJ2-5, with TRBD1 matching over 9 bases. The CDR3 runs 14 residues. The J segment lost 2 bases and the V segment lost 7 bases, leaving 5 bases of the junction unmatched. The germline V gene encodes CDR1 MNHEY and CDR2 SVGAGI.

The chain employs TRBV4-2 and TRBJ2-7; D is uncertain. In germline, CDR1 is LGHNA, CDR2 YNFKEQ. The CDR3 covers 14 residues. V was cut by 0 bases and J by 5 bases, with 11 bases left in between. The CDR3 bases are TGTGCCAGCAGCCAAGAAGTACGGGTGGACGAGCAGTACTTC. Protein product: CASSQEVRVDEQYF.

Regarding this clone: The same CDR3 also results from other DNA sequences found in this sample. The chain employs TRBV6-2 or TRBV6-3 and TRBJ1-5, with D possibly being TRBD1 (6 bases). Per the germline V gene, CDR1 is MNHEY and CDR2 is SVGEGT. The germline V and J ends were trimmed by 2 bases and 0 bases, with 8 bases remaining between them. The CDR3 spans 15 residues. CDR3 protein: CASSYGQYSNQPQHF. CDR3 sequence (DNA): TGTGCCAGCAGTTACGGACAGTATAGCAATCAGCCCCAGCATTTT.